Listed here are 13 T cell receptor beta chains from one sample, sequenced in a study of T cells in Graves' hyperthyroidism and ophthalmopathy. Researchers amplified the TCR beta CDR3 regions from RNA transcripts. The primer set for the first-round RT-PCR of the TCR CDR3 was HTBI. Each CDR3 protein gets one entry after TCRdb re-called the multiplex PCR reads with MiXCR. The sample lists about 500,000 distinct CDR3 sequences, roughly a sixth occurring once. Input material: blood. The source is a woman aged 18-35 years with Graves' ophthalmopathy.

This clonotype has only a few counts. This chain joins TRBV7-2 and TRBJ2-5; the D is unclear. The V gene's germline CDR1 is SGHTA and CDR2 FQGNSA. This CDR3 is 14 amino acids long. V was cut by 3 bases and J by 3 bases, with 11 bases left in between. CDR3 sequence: CASSFGDGKETQYF. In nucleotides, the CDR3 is TGTGCCAGCAGCTTTGGAGACGGAAAAGAGACCCAGTACTTC.

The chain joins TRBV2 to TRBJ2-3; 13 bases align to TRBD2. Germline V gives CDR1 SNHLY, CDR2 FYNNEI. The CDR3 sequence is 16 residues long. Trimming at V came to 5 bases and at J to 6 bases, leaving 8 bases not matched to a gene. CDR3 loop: CASSRLAGGAADTQYF. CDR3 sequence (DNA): TGTGCCAGCAGTAGACTAGCGGGAGGAGCGGCGGATACGCAGTATTTT. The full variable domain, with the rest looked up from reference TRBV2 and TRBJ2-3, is EPEVTQTPSHQVTQMGQEVILRCVPISNHLYFYWYRQILGQKVEFLVSFYNNEISEKSEIFDDQFSVERPDGSNFTLKIRSTKLEDSAMYFCASSRLAGGAADTQYFGPGTRLTVL.

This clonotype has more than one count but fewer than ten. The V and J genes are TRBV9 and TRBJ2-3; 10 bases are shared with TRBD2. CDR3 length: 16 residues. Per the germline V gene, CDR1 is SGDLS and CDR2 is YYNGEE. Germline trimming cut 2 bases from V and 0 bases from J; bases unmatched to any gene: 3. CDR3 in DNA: TGTGCCAGCAGCGTTTCTAGCGGGGGTAGCACAGATACGCAGTATTTT. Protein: CASSVSSGGSTDTQYF.

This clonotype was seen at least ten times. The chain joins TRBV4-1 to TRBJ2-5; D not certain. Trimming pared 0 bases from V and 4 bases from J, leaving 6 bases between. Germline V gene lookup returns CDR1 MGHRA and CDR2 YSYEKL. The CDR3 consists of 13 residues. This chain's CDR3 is CASSQEGPETQYF. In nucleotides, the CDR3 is TGCGCCAGCAGCCAAGAAGGGCCAGAGACCCAGTACTTC.

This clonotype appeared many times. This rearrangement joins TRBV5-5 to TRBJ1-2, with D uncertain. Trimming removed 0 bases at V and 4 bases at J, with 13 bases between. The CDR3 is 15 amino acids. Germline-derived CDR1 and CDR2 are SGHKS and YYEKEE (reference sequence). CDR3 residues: CASSLAGERGYGYTF. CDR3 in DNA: TGTGCCAGCAGCTTGGCCGGGGAGAGAGGCTATGGCTACACCTTC.

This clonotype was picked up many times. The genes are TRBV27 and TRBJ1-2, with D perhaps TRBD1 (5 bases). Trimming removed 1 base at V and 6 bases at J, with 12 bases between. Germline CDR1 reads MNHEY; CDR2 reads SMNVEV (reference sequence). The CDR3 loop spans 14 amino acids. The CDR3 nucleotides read TGTGCCAGCAGTTTATTAGGGGAAGTCGATGGCTACACCTTC. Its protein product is CASSLLGEVDGYTF.

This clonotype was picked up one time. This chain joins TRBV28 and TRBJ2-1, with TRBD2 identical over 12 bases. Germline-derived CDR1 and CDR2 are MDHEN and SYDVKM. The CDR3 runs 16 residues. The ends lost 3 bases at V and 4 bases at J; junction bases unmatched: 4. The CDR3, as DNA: TGTGCCAGCAGTTTCCCCGGGACTAGCGGGTACAATGAGCAGTTCTTC. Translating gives CASSFPGTSGYNEQFF.

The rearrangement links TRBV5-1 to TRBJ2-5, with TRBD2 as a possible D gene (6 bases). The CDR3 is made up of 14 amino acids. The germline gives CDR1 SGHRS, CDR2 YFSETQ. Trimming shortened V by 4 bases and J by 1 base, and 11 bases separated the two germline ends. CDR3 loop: CASSTAGLQETQYF. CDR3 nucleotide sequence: TGCGCCAGCAGCACGGCGGGACTCCAAGAGACCCAGTACTTC.

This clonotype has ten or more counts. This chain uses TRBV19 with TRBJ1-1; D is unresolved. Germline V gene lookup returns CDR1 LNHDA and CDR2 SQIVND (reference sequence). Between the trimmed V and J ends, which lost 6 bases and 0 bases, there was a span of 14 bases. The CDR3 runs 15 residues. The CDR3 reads CASSPHEQLNTEAFF. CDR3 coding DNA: TGTGCCAGTAGCCCCCATGAGCAGTTGAACACTGAAGCTTTCTTT.

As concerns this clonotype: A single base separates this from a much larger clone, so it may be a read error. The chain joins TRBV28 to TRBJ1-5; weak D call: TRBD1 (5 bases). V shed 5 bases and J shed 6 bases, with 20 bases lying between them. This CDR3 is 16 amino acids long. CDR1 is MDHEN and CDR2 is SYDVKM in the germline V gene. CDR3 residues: CASSPSAGPPGQPQHF. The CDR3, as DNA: TGTGCCAGCAGTCCCTCGGCAGGGCCCCCCGGTCAGCCCCAGCATTTT.

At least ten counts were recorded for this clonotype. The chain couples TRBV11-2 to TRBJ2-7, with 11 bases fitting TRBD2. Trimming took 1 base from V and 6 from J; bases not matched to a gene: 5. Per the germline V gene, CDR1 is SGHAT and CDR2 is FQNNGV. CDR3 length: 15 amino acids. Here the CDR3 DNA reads TGTGCCAGCAGCTTAGGCCCCACTAGCGGGGGCGAGCAGTACTTC. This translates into CASSLGPTSGGEQYF.

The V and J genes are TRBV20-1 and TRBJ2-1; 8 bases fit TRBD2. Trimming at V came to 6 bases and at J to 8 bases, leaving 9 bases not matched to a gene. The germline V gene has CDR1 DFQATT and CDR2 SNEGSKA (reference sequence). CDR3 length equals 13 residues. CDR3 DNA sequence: TGCAGTGCATGGATGGCGGGAGGAGATGAGCAGTTCTTC. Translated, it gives CSAWMAGGDEQFF.

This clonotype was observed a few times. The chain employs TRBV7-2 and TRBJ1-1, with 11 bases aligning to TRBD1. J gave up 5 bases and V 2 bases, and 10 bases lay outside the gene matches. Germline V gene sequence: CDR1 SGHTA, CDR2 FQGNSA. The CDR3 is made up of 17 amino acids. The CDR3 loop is CASSLTGQGEYRTEAFF. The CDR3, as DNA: TGTGCCAGCAGCTTAACGGGACAGGGGGAATATCGGACTGAAGCTTTCTTT.